The rows below give T cell receptor beta chains drawn from one sample of a study of cytomegalovirus exposure and HLA in healthy donors. TCRdb's copy holds only in-frame clones and misses some; the assay was immunoSEQ multiplex PCR. This sample has about 110,000 clones, with approximately 79% found just once. The sample was PBMCs. Receptors originate from a woman aged 40 to 55 in good health and CMV-seropositive. The CDR3 runs from the conserved cysteine through the conserved F or W.

v_call,j_call,cdr3_aa
TRBV7-2,TRBJ1-4,CASSTGTGNEKLFF
TRBV4-1,TRBJ1-6,CASSRGDAPYNSPLHF
TRBV18,TRBJ1-3,CASSPPSQGLSGNTIYF
TRBV2,TRBJ1-4,CASSVTGWVDATNEKLFF
TRBV30,TRBJ1-1,CAWRQTGDGVINTEAFF
TRBV9,TRBJ2-2,CASSVGASITGELFF
TRBV19,TRBJ2-3,CATRGEGAGDTQYF
TRBV19,TRBJ2-3,CASSRGTSGGAPDTQYF
TRBV29-1,TRBJ1-1,CSATRDRTEAFF
TRBV30,TRBJ2-5,CAWSVGYAVETQYF
TRBV2,TRBJ1-4,CASSGATTNEKLFF
TRBV30,TRBJ2-7,CAWSAGGSYEQYF
TRBV5-1,TRBJ1-2,CASSPGQGAGYGYTF
TRBV30,TRBJ2-4,CAWSPGLAKNIQCF
TRBV6-1,TRBJ1-1,CASSEEGGGTEAFF
TRBV5-6,TRBJ2-1,CASSLVSGGRNEQFF
TRBV29-1,TRBJ1-1,CSVDDSAMNTEAFF
TRBV19,TRBJ2-7,CASSIGVGGTTYEQYF
TRBV7-2,TRBJ1-3,CASSLMPPQVGNTIYF
TRBV18,TRBJ1-1,CASSPRQTQGGTEAFF
TRBV6-5,TRBJ1-1,CASSYSYGTEAFF
TRBV29-1,TRBJ1-1,CSFGRDRDTEAFF
TRBV9,TRBJ1-1,CASSVVEAGGNPDTEAFF
TRBV6-5,TRBJ1-2,CASRSTGSGGYTF
TRBV30,TRBJ2-5,CAWSLPDRETGEQYF
TRBV5-1,TRBJ2-6,CASSLRGTTRSGANVLTF
TRBV25-1,TRBJ1-6,CASRFPGASGNSPLHF
TRBV6-5,TRBJ1-5,CASSRRQGSNQPQHF
TRBV5-1,TRBJ2-5,CASSLVGGLQETQYF
TRBV7-2,TRBJ2-5,CASIPTTGIQETQYF
TRBV20-1,TRBJ1-1,CSAGRVTEAFF
TRBV29-1,TRBJ2-2,CSVGGAGELFF
TRBV27,TRBJ2-7,CASSSRGAYEQYF
TRBV7-6,TRBJ1-1,CASSLEQNTEAFF
TRBV6-5,TRBJ2-7,CASSPPATGTYEQYF
TRBV4-2,TRBJ2-5,CASSQFDKVGETQYF
TRBV18,TRBJ1-1,CASSPSGQEAFF
TRBV19,TRBJ1-1,CASSIWREAFF
TRBV5-6,TRBJ2-5,CASSLEHGRKETQYF
TRBV7-6,TRBJ2-5,CASSATGDQETQYF
TRBV29-1,TRBJ1-2,CSVSSSDYGYTF
TRBV5-1,TRBJ2-7,CASSLTGTGGPDEQYF